These 32 T cell receptor beta chains came from one sample sequenced in a study of T cells in Graves' hyperthyroidism and ophthalmopathy. Authors of the study amplified TCR beta CDR3 regions from RNA transcripts. The HTBI set primed first-round TCR CDR3 RT-PCR. TCRdb itself ran the multiplex PCR reads through MiXCR, one entry per CDR3 protein. The repertoire holds 660,000 or so distinct CDR3 sequences, less than 25% seen once, with about 34% in the top ten. Sequenced sample: blood. The receptors were gathered from a young man with Graves' ophthalmopathy.

The J gene is TRBJ2-7, the V gene TRBV20-1, with TRBD2 identical over 12 bases. CDR3 length equals 15 residues. Germline V CDR1 and CDR2: DFQATT, SNEGSKA (reference sequence). V lost 6 bases to trimming and J lost 2 bases; unmatched junction nucleotides: 8. The CDR3 here is CSAIRLAGAAYEQYF. In DNA form, the CDR3 reads TGCAGTGCAATAAGACTAGCGGGGGCCGCCTACGAGCAGTACTTC.

This clonotype was seen once. V gene TRBV9 combines with J gene TRBJ2-7; D uncertain. This CDR3 spans 16 amino acids. V was cut by 0 bases and J by 0 bases, with 13 bases left in between. Germline CDR1 is SGDLS and CDR2 is YYNGEE. The DNA for the CDR3 is TGTGCCAGCAGCGTAGCGCCGGACGGAAGCTCCTACGAGCAGTACTTC. This gives the protein CASSVAPDGSSYEQYF.

The chain recombines TRBV20-1 with TRBJ2-7; TRBD2 aligns across 12 bases. With V trimmed by 0 bases and J by 3 bases, 9 bases remained unmatched. Germline V gene sequence: CDR1 DFQATT, CDR2 SNEGSKA (reference sequence). CDR3 size: 17 residues. The DNA for the CDR3 is TGCAGTGCTAGAGATATAATAGGGACTAGCGGGCTCTACGAGCAGTACTTC. Its translation: CSARDIIGTSGLYEQYF.

The rearrangement joins TRBV29-1 to TRBJ2-1; D possibly corresponds to TRBD2 (6 bases). The CDR3 is 17 amino acids. Germline V gene data show CDR1 as SQVTM and CDR2 as ANQGSEA. The V gene lost 0 bases and the J gene lost 4 bases, with 19 bases spanning the gap. The CDR3 DNA reads as TGCAGCGTTGAAGATAGCGGTTCATTTGAACCTTACAATGAGCAGTTCTTC. It encodes CSVEDSGSFEPYNEQFF.

The chain is built from TRBV7-2 and TRBJ1-6; D uncertain. V lost 1 base to trimming and J lost 10 bases, with 5 bases between them. This CDR3 contains 12 residues. Germline CDR1 and CDR2: SGHTA and FQGNSA. The CDR3 loop is CASSLVASPLHF. CDR3 in DNA: TGTGCCAGCAGCTTAGTGGCATCACCCCTCCACTTT.

The V gene is TRBV18, the J gene TRBJ1-5, with D possibly TRBD1 on 5 matching bases. Trimming left V 4 bases short and J 5 bases short, with 15 bases between. Germline CDR1 KGHSH, CDR2 LQKENI. This CDR3 is 15 amino acids long. The CDR3 DNA follows: TGTGCCAGCTCACTTACTCCGGGGGGGGATCAGCCCCAGCATTTT. Residues: CASSLTPGGDQPQHF.

This chain links TRBV6-2 or TRBV6-3 with TRBJ1-5; D not certain. V lost 2 bases and J lost 2, with 16 bases in between. Per the germline V gene, CDR1 is MNHEY and CDR2 is SVGEGT. The CDR3 extends over 17 amino acids. CDR3 sequence (DNA): TGTGCCAGCAGTTACCGGAGGCAGGCTCGCGGCAATCAGCCCCAGCATTTT. Translating it yields CASSYRRQARGNQPQHF.

V and J are TRBV4-1 and TRBJ2-5; a weak D match, TRBD1 (5 bases). Germline V gene sequence: CDR1 MGHRA, CDR2 YSYEKL. The CDR3 covers 15 residues. V was trimmed by 1 base and J by 1 base, leaving 10 bases between them. CDR3: CASSQVAGFQETQYF. CDR3 coding DNA: TGCGCCAGCAGCCAAGTTGCAGGGTTCCAAGAGACCCAGTACTTC.

This clonotype has only one observation. This chain uses TRBV5-4 with TRBJ2-7; D possibly corresponds to TRBD2 (7 bases). V shed 5 bases and J shed 6 bases, with 12 bases lying between them. The germline CDR1 and CDR2 sequences are SGHNT and YYREEE (reference sequence). The CDR3 loop spans 12 amino acids. The CDR3 is CASRPRGGEQYF. In DNA form, the CDR3 reads TGTGCCAGCAGGCCGAGGGGGGGCGAGCAGTACTTC.

The chain joins TRBV20-1 to TRBJ1-5, with a weak D call TRBD1 (5 bases). The CDR3 spans 13 residues. Per germline, CDR1 DFQATT and CDR2 SNEGSKA (reference sequence). With 2 bases removed from V and 4 bases from J, the gap between germline ends came to 9 bases. The CDR3 protein is CSARRRTNQPQHF. The CDR3 DNA follows: TGCAGTGCTAGAAGGCGGACAAATCAGCCCCAGCATTTT.

The CDR3 protein is CASSSRQGSEAFF. Here the CDR3 DNA reads TGCGCCAGCAGCTCTCGACAGGGGTCTGAAGCTTTCTTT. The rearrangement uses TRBV5-1 and TRBJ1-1; 8 bases agree with TRBD1. The V and J ends lost 3 bases and 6 bases, in that order; junction bases with no gene match: 4. Looked up from germline, CDR1 is SGHRS and CDR2 is YFSETQ. This CDR3 is built from 13 residues.

This chain joins TRBV14 and TRBJ2-3; 8 positions agree with TRBD1. Germline V CDR1 and CDR2: SGHDN, FVKESK. This CDR3 spans 16 amino acids. Losses at the gene ends were 3 bases for V and 0 bases for J; bases not matched to a gene: 5. The CDR3 loop is CASSQETGVSTDTQYF. DNA for the CDR3: TGTGCCAGCAGCCAGGAGACAGGGGTCAGCACAGATACGCAGTATTTT.

The chain employs TRBV24-1 and TRBJ1-5, with 11 bases identical to TRBD1. V shed 5 bases, J shed 3 bases, and the junction held 8 bases outside the gene matches. Looked up from germline, CDR1 is KGHDR and CDR2 is SFDVKD. CDR3 length: 17 amino acids. In DNA, the CDR3 is TGTGCCACCAGTGCAGGACAGGGGGCGCCTACCAATCAGCCCCAGCATTTT. Its translation is CATSAGQGAPTNQPQHF.

This clonotype was picked up one time. The rearrangement joins TRBV7-9 to TRBJ2-3; a weak D match, TRBD2 (6 bases). Germline CDR1 SEHNR, CDR2 FQNEAQ (reference sequence). V was shortened by 9 bases and J by 1 base, with 14 bases between the two germline ends. The length of the CDR3 is 14 residues. CDR3 residues: CASNLASGTDTQYF. The CDR3 coding sequence is TGTGCCAGTAATCTAGCGAGTGGCACAGATACGCAGTATTTT.

Concerning this clonotype: It may be a read error: a sequence one base away is much more abundant. The V gene is TRBV11-2, the J gene TRBJ2-2; maybe TRBD2 (6 bases). The CDR3 has 16 amino acids. Germline V lookup: CDR1 SGHAT, CDR2 FQNNGV. Written as DNA, the CDR3 is TGTGCCGGCAGCCCTCTTCCGGGAGTTGTCACCGGGGAGCTGTTTTTT. It translates to CAGSPLPGVVTGELFF.

The table lists this clonotype with a count of one. V usage is TRBV10-3 and J usage is TRBJ1-3, with D unclear. The germline V gene has CDR1 ENHRY and CDR2 SYGVKD. Trimming removed 2 bases from V and 2 bases from J, with 10 bases in between. The CDR3 contains 15 residues. CDR3 protein: CAISEPDIAGNTIYF. The CDR3 region has the DNA TGTGCCATCAGTGAGCCTGACATAGCTGGAAACACCATATATTTT.

The chain recombines TRBV5-5 with TRBJ1-5; D gene uncertain. V lost 4 bases, J lost 5 bases, and 13 bases lay in between. There are 14 residues in the CDR3. Germline CDR1 is SGHKS and CDR2 is YYEKEE (reference sequence). CDR3 residues: CASSAGLLDQPQHF. The CDR3 coding sequence is TGTGCCAGCAGCGCCGGACTCTTGGATCAGCCCCAGCATTTT. The whole variable domain, filled in from reference TRBV5-5 and TRBJ1-5, reads DAGVTQSPTHLIKTRGQQVTLRCSPISGHKSVSWYQQVLGQGPQFIFQYYEKEERGRGNFPDRFSARQFPNYSSELNVNALLLGDSALYLCASSAGLLDQPQHFGDGTRLSIL.

A note on this clonotype: Being one base from a much bigger clone, this may be a read error. V and J are TRBV12-3 or TRBV12-4 and TRBJ1-4; 8 bases are a match to TRBD1. The CDR3 sequence is 14 residues long. The CDR3 loop reads CASTPTGDNENLFF. The DNA for the CDR3 is TGTGCCAGCACCCCGACAGGGGACAATGAAAACCTGTTTTTT.

This clonotype was recorded at least ten times. V usage is TRBV13 and J usage is TRBJ2-7; 8 bases are a match to TRBD1. The CDR3 length is 14 residues. Per germline, CDR1 PRHDT and CDR2 FYEKMQ (reference sequence). J lost 3 bases, V lost 4 bases, and 5 bases had no gene match. For the CDR3, the DNA is TGTGCCAGCAGCTATGACAGGGGAAACTACGAGCAGTACTTC. As protein: CASSYDRGNYEQYF.

Concerning this clonotype: A much larger clone is a single base away; this may be a read error. The J gene is TRBJ1-1, the V gene TRBV28; D perhaps matches TRBD1 (6 bases). Deletions cut 5 bases from V and 2 bases from J, with 12 bases between. Germline loops: CDR1 MDHEN, CDR2 SYDVKM. The CDR3 sequence is 14 residues long. The chain's CDR3 is CASSPRGDNTEAFF. The CDR3 nucleotides are TGTGCCAGCAGTCCGAGGGGGGATAACACTGAAGCTTTCTTT.

The chain is built from TRBV29-1 and TRBJ1-1; 7 bases are a match to TRBD1. The J segment lost 1 base and the V segment lost 6 bases, leaving 5 bases of the junction unmatched. The CDR3 runs to 13 residues. The germline gives CDR1 SQVTM, CDR2 ANQGSEA. CDR3 in amino acids: CSVADRRNTEAFF. CDR3 nucleotide sequence: TGCAGCGTCGCGGACAGGAGGAACACTGAAGCTTTCTTT.

This clonotype occurred many times. CDR3 in amino acids: CASSLFQEDYGYTF. For the CDR3, the DNA is TGTGCCAGCAGTTTGTTTCAGGAAGACTATGGCTACACCTTC. The V gene is TRBV28, the J gene TRBJ1-2; no clear D. V lost 3 bases to trimming and J lost 3 bases, with 11 bases between them. Germline V CDR1 and CDR2: MDHEN, SYDVKM. There are 14 residues in the CDR3.

This clonotype was seen many times. The rearrangement links TRBV12-3 or TRBV12-4 to TRBJ1-5; TRBD1 aligns across 8 bases. The length of the CDR3 is 14 residues. With V trimmed by 5 bases and J by 7 bases, 7 bases remained unmatched. In DNA, the CDR3 is TGTGCCAGCAGTCTTGCAGGGGGCTTACAGCCCCAGCATTTT. Protein product: CASSLAGGLQPQHF.

The V gene is TRBV6-2 or TRBV6-3, the J gene TRBJ2-3, with 13 bases that match TRBD2. The CDR3 totals 20 residues. V trimming: 1 base; J trimming: 0 bases; junction bases outside the gene matches: 10. CDR1 is MNHEY and CDR2 is SVGEGT in the germline V gene. CDR3 DNA sequence: TGTGCCAGCAGTTACTACTTCAAAAGGACTAGCGGGAGAAGCACAGATACGCAGTATTTT. Its protein is CASSYYFKRTSGRSTDTQYF.

V usage is TRBV12-3 or TRBV12-4 and J usage is TRBJ1-1, with TRBD1 as a possible D gene (6 bases). Trimming took 2 bases from V and 5 from J, leaving 12 bases between them. The CDR3 sequence is 14 residues long. CDR3 DNA sequence: TGTGCCAGCAGTTTAACAGGGATGTTGACTGAAGCTTTCTTT. Its translation: CASSLTGMLTEAFF.

The gene calls are TRBV5-4 and TRBJ2-7, with D tentatively TRBD2 (5 bases). The CDR3 totals 15 residues. The germline gives CDR1 SGHNT, CDR2 YYREEE (reference sequence). V dropped 0 bases and J dropped 0 bases, with 10 bases sitting between them. CDR3 nucleotides: TGTGCCAGCAGCTTGGGGCTAGCCTACTCCTACGAGCAGTACTTC. This gives the protein CASSLGLAYSYEQYF.

CDR3 bases: TGTGCCAGCAGCTTAGCTAGGGACATCCAAGAGACCCAGTACTTC. Its protein product is CASSLARDIQETQYF. The chain carries TRBV7-8 and TRBJ2-5; TRBD1 might be the D (6 bases). The germline CDR1 and CDR2 sequences are SGHVS and FQNEAQ. The CDR3 extends over 15 amino acids. V lost 0 bases, J lost 1 base, and 9 bases lay in between.

This clonotype was counted only a few times. CDR3 sequence reads: CASSFPSGSRHEQYF. Here the CDR3 DNA reads TGTGCCAGCAGTTTCCCTAGCGGGAGTCGGCACGAGCAGTACTTC. The gene calls are TRBV28 and TRBJ2-7; 10 bases are a match to TRBD2. This CDR3 contains 15 residues. Germline lookup yields CDR1 MDHEN and CDR2 SYDVKM. The trim removed 3 bases at V and 5 bases at J, leaving 7 bases unmatched. The full variable domain, rest sourced from reference TRBV28 and TRBJ2-7, is DVKVTQSSRYLVKRTGEKVFLECVQDMDHENMFWYRQDPGLGLRLIYFSYDVKMKEKGDIPEGYSVSREKKERFSLILESASTNQTSMYLCASSFPSGSRHEQYFGPGTRLTVT.

This clonotype appeared a few times. This chain connects TRBV3-1 to TRBJ2-3; D possibly corresponds to TRBD2 (5 bases). Germline V gene sequence: CDR1 LGHDT, CDR2 YNNKEL (reference sequence). The length of the CDR3 is 15 residues. V was trimmed by 6 bases and J by 6 bases, leaving 19 bases between them. The CDR3 coding sequence is TGTGCCAGCAGGAAAGATCGCCGGGGTGGGGATACGCAGTATTTT. This sequence encodes CASRKDRRGGDTQYF.

Details on this clonotype: A much larger clonotype is one base distant, so this may be a read error. J is TRBJ2-5 and V is TRBV7-2, with a possible D match to TRBD2 (6 bases). The CDR3 runs 14 residues. CDR1 SGHTA and CDR2 FQGNSA come from the germline V gene. The CDR3 coding sequence is TGTGCCGGCAGCTTATCGGGAGTATTTGAGACCCAGTACTTC. The encoded protein is CAGSLSGVFETQYF.

V usage is TRBV6-2 or TRBV6-3 and J usage is TRBJ2-7, with a possible D match to TRBD1 (5 bases). Trimming pared 7 bases from V and 2 bases from J, leaving 9 bases between. The CDR3 loop spans 12 amino acids. Germline V lookup: CDR1 MNHEY, CDR2 SVGEGT. The CDR3 sequence is CASTDRTYEQYF. The CDR3 region has the DNA TGTGCCAGCACAGACAGAACCTACGAGCAGTACTTC.

In its sample, this clonotype was seen a few times. This chain joins TRBV18 and TRBJ2-5; 10 positions agree with TRBD1. The CDR3 loop spans 19 amino acids. Germline-derived CDR1 and CDR2 are KGHSH and LQKENI. With 6 bases clipped from V and 1 base from J, the junction kept 17 bases outside the gene matches. The CDR3 is CASSLATDRGNGGQETQYF. For the CDR3, the DNA is TGTGCCAGCTCTCTTGCGACGGACAGGGGGAATGGGGGCCAAGAGACCCAGTACTTC. Based on the CDR3 plus reference TRBV18 and TRBJ2-5, the full variable domain is NAGVMQNPRHLVRRRGQEARLRCSPMKGHSHVYWYRQLPEEGLKFMVYLQKENIIDESGMPKERFSAEFPKEGPSILRIQQVVRGDSAAYFCASSLATDRGNGGQETQYFGPGTRLLVL.